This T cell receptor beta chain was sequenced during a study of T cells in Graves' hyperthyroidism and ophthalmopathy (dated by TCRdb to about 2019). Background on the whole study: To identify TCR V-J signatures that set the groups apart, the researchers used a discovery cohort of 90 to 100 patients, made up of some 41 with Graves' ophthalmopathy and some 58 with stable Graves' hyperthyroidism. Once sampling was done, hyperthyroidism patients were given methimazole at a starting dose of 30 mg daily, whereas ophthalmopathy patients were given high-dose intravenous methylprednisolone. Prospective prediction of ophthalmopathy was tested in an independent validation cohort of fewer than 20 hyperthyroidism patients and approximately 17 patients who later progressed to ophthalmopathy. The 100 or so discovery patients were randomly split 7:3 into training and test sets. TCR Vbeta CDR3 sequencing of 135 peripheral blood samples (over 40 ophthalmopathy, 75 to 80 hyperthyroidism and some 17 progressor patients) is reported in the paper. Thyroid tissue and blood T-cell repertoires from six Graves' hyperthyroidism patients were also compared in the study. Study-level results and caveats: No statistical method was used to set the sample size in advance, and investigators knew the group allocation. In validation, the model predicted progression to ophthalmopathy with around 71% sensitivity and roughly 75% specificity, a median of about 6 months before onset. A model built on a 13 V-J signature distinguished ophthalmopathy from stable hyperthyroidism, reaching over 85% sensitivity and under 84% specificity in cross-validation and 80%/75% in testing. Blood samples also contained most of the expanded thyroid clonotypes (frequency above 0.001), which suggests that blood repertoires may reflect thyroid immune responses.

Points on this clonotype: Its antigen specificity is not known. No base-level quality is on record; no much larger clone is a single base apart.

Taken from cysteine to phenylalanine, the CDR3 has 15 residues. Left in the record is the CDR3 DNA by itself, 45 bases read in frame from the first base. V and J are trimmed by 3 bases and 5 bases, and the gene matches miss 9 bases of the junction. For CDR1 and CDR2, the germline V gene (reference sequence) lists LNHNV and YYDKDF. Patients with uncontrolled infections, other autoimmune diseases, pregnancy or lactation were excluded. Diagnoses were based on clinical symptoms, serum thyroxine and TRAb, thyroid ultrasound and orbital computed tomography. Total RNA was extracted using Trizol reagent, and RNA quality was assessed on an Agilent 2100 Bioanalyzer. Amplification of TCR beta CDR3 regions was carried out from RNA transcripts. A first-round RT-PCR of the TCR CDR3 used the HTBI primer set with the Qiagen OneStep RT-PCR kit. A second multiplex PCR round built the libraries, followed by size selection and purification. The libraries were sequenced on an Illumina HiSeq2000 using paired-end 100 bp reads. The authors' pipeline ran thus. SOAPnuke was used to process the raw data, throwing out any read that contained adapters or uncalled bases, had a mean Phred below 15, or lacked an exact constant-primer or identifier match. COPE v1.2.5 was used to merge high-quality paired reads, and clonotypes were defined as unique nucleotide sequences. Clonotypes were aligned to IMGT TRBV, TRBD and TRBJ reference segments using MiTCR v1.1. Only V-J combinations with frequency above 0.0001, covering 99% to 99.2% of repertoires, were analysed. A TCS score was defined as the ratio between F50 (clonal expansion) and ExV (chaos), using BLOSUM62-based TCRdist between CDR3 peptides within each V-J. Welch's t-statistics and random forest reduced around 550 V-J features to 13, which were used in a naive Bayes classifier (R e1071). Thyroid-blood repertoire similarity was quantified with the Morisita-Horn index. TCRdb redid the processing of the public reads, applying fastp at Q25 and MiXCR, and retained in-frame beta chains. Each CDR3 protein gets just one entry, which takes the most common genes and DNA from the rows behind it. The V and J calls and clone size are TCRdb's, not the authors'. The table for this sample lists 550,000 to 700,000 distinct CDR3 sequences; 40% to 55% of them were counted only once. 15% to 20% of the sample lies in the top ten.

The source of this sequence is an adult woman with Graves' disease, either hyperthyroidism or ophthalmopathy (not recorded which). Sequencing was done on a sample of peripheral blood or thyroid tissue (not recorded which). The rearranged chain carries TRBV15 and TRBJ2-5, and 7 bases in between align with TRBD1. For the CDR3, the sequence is CATSSSGQVLETQYF. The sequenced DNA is TGTGCCACCAGCAGCTCCGGACAGGTTCTGGAGACCCAGTACTTC. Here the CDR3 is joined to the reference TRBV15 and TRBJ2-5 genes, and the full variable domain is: DAMVIQNPRYQVTQFGKPVTLSCSQTLNHNVMYWYQQKSSQAPKLLFHYYDKDFNNEADTPDNFQSRRPNTSFCFLDIRSPGLGDTAMYLCATSSSGQVLETQYFGPGTRLLVL.